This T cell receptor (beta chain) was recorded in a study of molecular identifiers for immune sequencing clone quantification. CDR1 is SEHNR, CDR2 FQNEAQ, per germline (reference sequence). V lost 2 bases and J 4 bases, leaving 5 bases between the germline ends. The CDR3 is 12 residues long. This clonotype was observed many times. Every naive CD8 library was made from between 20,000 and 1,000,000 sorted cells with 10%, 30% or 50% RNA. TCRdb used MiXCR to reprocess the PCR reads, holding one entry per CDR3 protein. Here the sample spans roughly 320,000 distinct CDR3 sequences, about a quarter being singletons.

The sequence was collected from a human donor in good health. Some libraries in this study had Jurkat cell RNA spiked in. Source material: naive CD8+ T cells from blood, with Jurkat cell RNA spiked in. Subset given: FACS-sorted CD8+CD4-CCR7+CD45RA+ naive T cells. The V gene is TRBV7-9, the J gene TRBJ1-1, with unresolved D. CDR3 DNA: TGTGCCAGCAGCTTATACACCACTGAAGCTTTCTTT. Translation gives CASSLYTTEAFF. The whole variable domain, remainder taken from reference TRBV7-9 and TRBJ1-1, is DTGVSQNPRHKITKRGQNVTFRCDPISEHNRLYWYRQTLGQGPEFLTYFQNEAQLEKSRLLSDRFSAERPKGSFSTLEIQRTEQGDSAMYLCASSLYTTEAFFGQGTRLTVV.